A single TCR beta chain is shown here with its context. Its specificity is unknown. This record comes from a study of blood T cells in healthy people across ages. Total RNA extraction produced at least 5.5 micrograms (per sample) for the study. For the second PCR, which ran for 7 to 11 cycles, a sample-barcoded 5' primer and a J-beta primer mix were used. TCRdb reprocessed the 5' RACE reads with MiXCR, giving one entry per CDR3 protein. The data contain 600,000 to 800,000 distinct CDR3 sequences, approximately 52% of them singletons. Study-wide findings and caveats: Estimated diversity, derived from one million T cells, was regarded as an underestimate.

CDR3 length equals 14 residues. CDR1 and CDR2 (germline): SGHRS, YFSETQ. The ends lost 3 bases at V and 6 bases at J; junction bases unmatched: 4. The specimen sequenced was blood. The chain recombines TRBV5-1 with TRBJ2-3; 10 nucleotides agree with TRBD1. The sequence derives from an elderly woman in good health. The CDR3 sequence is CASSYGQGVDTQYF. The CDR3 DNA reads TGCGCCAGCAGCTACGGACAGGGGGTCGATACGCAGTATTTT.